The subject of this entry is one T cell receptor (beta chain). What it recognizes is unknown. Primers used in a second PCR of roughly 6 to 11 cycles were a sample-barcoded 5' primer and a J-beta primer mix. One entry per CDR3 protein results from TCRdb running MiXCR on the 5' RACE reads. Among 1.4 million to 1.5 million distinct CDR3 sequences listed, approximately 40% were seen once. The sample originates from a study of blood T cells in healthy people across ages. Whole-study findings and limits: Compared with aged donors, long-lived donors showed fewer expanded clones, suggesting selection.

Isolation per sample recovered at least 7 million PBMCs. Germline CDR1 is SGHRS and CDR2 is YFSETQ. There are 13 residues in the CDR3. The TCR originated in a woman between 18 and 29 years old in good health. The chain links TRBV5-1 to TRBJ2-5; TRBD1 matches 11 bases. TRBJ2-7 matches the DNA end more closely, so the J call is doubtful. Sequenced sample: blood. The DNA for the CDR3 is TGCGCCAGCAGAAGGACAGGGGGCCACGAGCAGTACTTC. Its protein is CASRRTGGHEQYF.